The 3 T cell receptor beta chains given below trace back to one sample, sequenced in a study of blood T cells in healthy people across ages. Then a second PCR, running about 7 to 11 cycles, was carried out with a sample-barcoded 5' primer and a J-beta primer mix. Via MiXCR, TCRdb re-called the 5' RACE reads, giving one row per CDR3 protein. The table lists 650,000 to 900,000 distinct CDR3 sequences, 62% of them singletons. The sequencing input was blood. These receptors originate from a man aged 25-45 years in good health.

This clonotype was recorded a few times. The rearrangement links TRBV4-2 to TRBJ2-7, with 11 bases fitting TRBD2. There are 16 residues in the CDR3. The V segment lost 1 base and the J segment 3 bases; nucleotides outside the gene matches: 5. Germline assignment: CDR1 LGHNA and CDR2 YNFKEQ. CDR3 amino acids: CASSQVTGLADYEQYF. CDR3 DNA: TGTGCCAGCAGCCAAGTAACGGGACTAGCGGACTACGAGCAGTACTTC.

CDR3 in amino acids: CSVVQGAEQYF. DNA for the CDR3: TGCAGCGTCGTTCAGGGAGCCGAGCAGTACTTC. The chain uses TRBV29-1 and TRBJ2-7, with D perhaps TRBD1 or TRBD2 (5 bases each). This CDR3 spans 11 amino acids. In germline, CDR1 is SQVTM, CDR2 ANQGSEA. V was trimmed by 6 bases and J by 6 bases, leaving 12 bases between them.

The chain combines TRBV20-1 with TRBJ2-1; D is uncertain. V lost 0 bases and J 5 bases, leaving 5 bases between the germline ends. Germline V CDR1 and CDR2: DFQATT, SNEGSKA (reference sequence). The CDR3 consists of 12 residues. CDR3 residues: CSAREQHNEQFF. The CDR3 bases are TGCAGTGCTAGAGAACAGCACAATGAGCAGTTCTTC.